This T cell receptor (beta chain) was observed in a study of T cells in Graves' hyperthyroidism and ophthalmopathy. Overall study results and limits: Ophthalmopathy onset followed model prediction by a median about seven months.

Diagnosis rested on symptoms, serum thyroxine and TRAb, thyroid ultrasound, and orbital computed tomography. PBMCs stemmed from 10 ml fresh peripheral blood. Researchers amplified the TCR beta CDR3 regions from RNA transcripts. The TCR CDR3 was amplified in a first-round RT-PCR using the HTBI primer set. TCRdb processed the multiplex PCR reads anew with MiXCR; each CDR3 protein has one entry. This table holds roughly 110,000 distinct CDR3 sequences, 15% to 20% found once. This clonotype was recorded many times. Its antigen is undetermined. Trimming at V came to 5 bases and at J to 5 bases, leaving 14 bases not matched to a gene. This CDR3 spans 17 amino acids. The germline V gene has CDR1 LNHDA and CDR2 SQIVND (reference sequence).

Sequencing used blood. The chain carries TRBV19 and TRBJ1-1, with 10 nucleotides matching TRBD1. This TCR derives from a woman aged 45-60 years with Graves' hyperthyroidism. CDR3 nucleotides: TGTGCCAGTAGTCCCATACGACGACAGGGGGCCGGAACTGAAGCTTTCTTT. This codes for CASSPIRRQGAGTEAFF.